This record covers a single T cell receptor (beta chain). Its matching antigen is unknown. These data belong to a study of identical twins. Notes on the study in general: The same donors were not followed; conclusions instead depended on cross-sectional statistical analysis. Fewer insertions marked abundant cord blood beta clonotypes; young adult naive trended weakly, memory not at all.

Trimming shortened V by 0 bases and J by 8 bases, and 7 bases separated the two germline ends. In germline, CDR1 is KGHDR, CDR2 SFDVKD. The length of the CDR3 is 13 residues. Using its own MiXCR run on the 5' RACE reads, TCRdb lists one record per CDR3 protein. The table lists roughly 1,500,000 distinct CDR3 sequences, about 32% of them singletons. The source material was cord blood. The TCR comes from a newborn girl in good health. This chain connects TRBV24-1 to TRBJ2-1; no reliable D call. The CDR3 reads CATSDLWRDEQFF. The DNA of the CDR3 is TGTGCCACCAGTGATTTGTGGCGAGATGAGCAGTTCTTC.